This TCR beta chain was identified in a study of T cell responses to AZD1222 COVID-19 vaccine. Study information: Second-dose timings of about 4 or about 12 weeks were pooled.

V gave up 7 bases and J gave up 6 bases, with 13 bases separating them. The CDR3 consists of 13 residues. Germline V gene data show CDR1 as MNHNY and CDR2 as SVGAGI (reference sequence). In the case of this clone: Its target is not known.

General study results and limits: Spike-specific TCR repertoires showed rising breadth and depth after two AZD1222 doses.

Libraries were prepared by immunoSEQ multiplex PCR; TCRdb keeps only in-frame clonotypes and omits some of them. The sample contains 65,000 to 95,000 clones, approximately 81% of which appear only once. The source material was peripheral blood, sampled on day 0 of AZD1222 vaccination. This receptor was obtained from an adult in good health. The gene calls are TRBV6-6 and TRBJ2-1; weak D call: TRBD2 (6 bases). The CDR3 DNA reads TGTGCCAGCACCCCCGCCGGGGGCAATGAGCAGTTCTTC. Protein product: CASTPAGGNEQFF.